One sample yielded the 22 T cell receptor beta chains listed below, sequenced in a study of T cell changes during pregnancy in multiple sclerosis. TCRdb's table, derived via immunoSEQ multiplex PCR, lists solely in-frame clones and lacks some. The sample has around 59,000 clones; 93% are singletons. Source: CD8+ T cells from peripheral blood mononuclear cells, taken in the second trimester of pregnancy. Receptors were obtained from a female donor with multiple sclerosis, enrolled in a pregnancy study.

The CDR3, as DNA: TGCGCCAGCAGCCTACAATTTGACAGGGCCCACTCCTACGAGCAGTACTTC. Its protein is CASSLQFDRAHSYEQYF. The chain joins TRBV4-1 to TRBJ2-7; TRBD1 agrees at 7 bases. This CDR3 is 17 amino acids long. Per germline, CDR1 MGHRA and CDR2 YSYEKL. Trimming at V came to 4 bases and at J to 0 bases, leaving 12 bases not matched to a gene.

The CDR3 spells CASSESWGRNQPQHF. CDR3 sequence (DNA): TGTGCCAGTAGTGAATCCTGGGGGCGTAATCAGCCCCAGCATTTT. The gene calls are TRBV19 and TRBJ1-5; tentative D call: TRBD1 (6 bases). Trimming left V 5 bases short and J 4 bases short, with 15 bases between. Germline V gene data show CDR1 as LNHDA and CDR2 as SQIVND (reference sequence). There are 15 residues in the CDR3.

DNA of the CDR3: TGTGCCAGCAGCTTGTGGGACAGGAAAGATACGCAGTATTTT. Amino acid sequence: CASSLWDRKDTQYF. The chain links TRBV5-4 to TRBJ2-3; 8 bases fit TRBD1. This CDR3 is built from 14 residues. Germline CDR1 reads SGHNT; CDR2 reads YYREEE (reference sequence). V lost 1 base, J lost 5 bases, and 3 bases stayed unmatched.

This sequence joins TRBV7-3 and TRBJ2-2, with D perhaps TRBD2 (6 bases). Germline V gene sequence: CDR1 SGHTA, CDR2 FQGTGA. The CDR3 extends over 13 amino acids. V lost 5 bases, J lost 7 bases, and 11 bases lay in between. The CDR3 DNA sequence: TGTGCCAGCAGCCCGGACTACTTCGGGGAGCTGTTTTTT. Its translation is CASSPDYFGELFF.

This clone was recorded once. The V call is TRBV19, the J call TRBJ1-1, with TRBD1 identical over 8 bases. V lost 7 bases to trimming and J lost 5 bases; unmatched junction nucleotides: 6. CDR3 size: 13 residues. Germline V gene lookup returns CDR1 LNHDA and CDR2 SQIVND (reference sequence). The CDR3: CASKIQGGTEAFF. Here the CDR3 DNA reads TGTGCCAGTAAAATACAGGGGGGAACTGAAGCTTTCTTT. Complete variable domain (other parts from reference TRBV19 and TRBJ1-1): DGGITQSPKYLFRKEGQNVTLSCEQNLNHDAMYWYRQDPGQGLRLIYYSQIVNDFQKGDIAEGYSVSREKKESFPLTVTSAQKNPTAFYLCASKIQGGTEAFFGQGTRLTVV.

The J gene is TRBJ1-1, the V gene TRBV5-1; possibly TRBD1 for D (5 bases). This CDR3 is 14 amino acids long. CDR1 SGHRS and CDR2 YFSETQ come from the germline V gene. Between the trimmed V and J ends, which lost 1 base and 4 bases, there was a span of 11 bases. CDR3 coding DNA: TGCGCCAGCAGCTTGACAAAAGGGGCCACTGAAGCTTTCTTT. Translating gives CASSLTKGATEAFF.

The genes are TRBV5-4 and TRBJ2-7, with D possibly matching TRBD2 (6 bases). Germline V gives CDR1 SGHNT, CDR2 YYREEE (reference sequence). V gave up 3 bases and J gave up 3 bases, with 10 bases separating them. The CDR3 sequence is 13 residues long. The CDR3 DNA reads TGTGCCAGCAGCTCTCAGGGAGGCTACGAGCAGTACTTC. Amino acids: CASSSQGGYEQYF.

This clone was observed once. The V gene is TRBV7-9, the J gene TRBJ2-2; a possible D gene is TRBD1 (6 bases). Germline assignment: CDR1 SEHNR and CDR2 FQNEAQ (reference sequence). The CDR3 covers 14 residues. Trimming shortened V by 9 bases and J by 6 bases, and 17 bases separated the two germline ends. The CDR3 DNA reads TGTGCCAGTCCCGGGGCAGGGGAAGCCGGGGAGCTGTTTTTT. Amino acid sequence: CASPGAGEAGELFF.

The CDR3 nucleotides are TGTGCCAGCCAGTCCGGATTCCGGGACAGGGAGAATGAAAAACTGTTTTTT. This gives the protein CASQSGFRDRENEKLFF. This chain joins TRBV19 and TRBJ1-4, with 9 bases identical to TRBD1. The length of the CDR3 is 17 residues. Trimming took 9 bases from V and 5 from J; bases not matched to a gene: 16. Germline V CDR1 and CDR2: LNHDA, SQIVND (reference sequence). Looking up the rest from reference TRBV19 and TRBJ1-4 gives the full variable domain: DGGITQSPKYLFRKEGQNVTLSCEQNLNHDAMYWYRQDPGQGLRLIYYSQIVNDFQKGDIAEGYSVSREKKESFPLTVTSAQKNPTAFYLCASQSGFRDRENEKLFFGSGTQLSVL.

The V call is TRBV4-2, the J call TRBJ2-7; 7 bases agree with TRBD2. J lost 2 bases, V lost 5 bases, and 12 bases had no gene match. The CDR3 extends over 16 amino acids. CDR1 LGHNA and CDR2 YNFKEQ come from the germline V gene. Here the CDR3 reads CASSWGGDSDTYEQYF. The CDR3 bases are TGTGCCAGCAGCTGGGGGGGGGACTCCGATACCTACGAGCAGTACTTC.

This clone was observed a handful of times. The V call is TRBV6-5, the J call TRBJ2-1; D is perhaps TRBD2 (6 bases). Germline values: CDR1 MNHEY, CDR2 SVGAGI. V gave up 8 bases and J gave up 0 bases, with 11 bases separating them. The CDR3 totals 14 residues. The CDR3 loop reads CASHPGSSYNEQFF. The CDR3 DNA reads as TGTGCCAGCCACCCCGGGAGCTCCTACAATGAGCAGTTCTTC.

CDR3 DNA: TGCGCCAGCAGCCCGACTAGCGGGGGGGGGAATGAGCAGTTCTTC. It translates to CASSPTSGGGNEQFF. V and J are TRBV4-1 and TRBJ2-1, with 14 bases matching TRBD2. CDR3 length: 15 amino acids. Unmatched junction bases numbered 3, after V lost 4 bases and J lost 7 bases. Per the germline V gene, CDR1 is MGHRA and CDR2 is YSYEKL.

This clone has more than one count but fewer than ten. This chain links TRBV9 with TRBJ1-4; D is perhaps TRBD1 (5 bases). V lost 7 bases to trimming and J lost 4 bases, with 11 bases between them. The CDR3 spans 13 residues. The germline CDR1 and CDR2 sequences are SGDLS and YYNGEE. CDR3 sequence: CASGGAYNEKLFF. DNA of the CDR3: TGTGCCAGCGGCGGGGCCTATAATGAAAAACTGTTTTTT. The full variable domain, rest sourced from reference TRBV9 and TRBJ1-4, is DSGVTQTPKHLITATGQRVTLRCSPRSGDLSVYWYQQSLDQGLQFLIQYYNGEERAKGNILERFSAQQFPDLHSELNLSSLELGDSALYFCASGGAYNEKLFFGSGTQLSVL.

The V gene is TRBV7-9, the J gene TRBJ2-7, with D perhaps TRBD2 (5 bases). This CDR3 spans 13 amino acids. In germline, CDR1 is SEHNR, CDR2 FQNEAQ (reference sequence). V gave up 5 bases and J gave up 1 base, with 9 bases separating them. The CDR3 sequence is CASSPDWSYEQYF. The DNA of the CDR3 is TGTGCCAGCAGCCCGGACTGGTCCTACGAGCAGTACTTC. The full variable domain, with the rest looked up from reference TRBV7-9 and TRBJ2-7, is DTGVSQNPRHKITKRGQNVTFRCDPISEHNRLYWYRQTLGQGPEFLTYFQNEAQLEKSRLLSDRFSAERPKGSFSTLEIQRTEQGDSAMYLCASSPDWSYEQYFGPGTRLTVT.

This clone was observed once. CDR3 in DNA: TGTGCCAGCAGCTTAGCCCTAGGTCTAGCTCCTAGGTACAATGAGCAGTTCTTC. This codes for CASSLALGLAPRYNEQFF. The chain has TRBV7-6 and TRBJ2-1, with TRBD2 as a possible D gene (5 bases). The germline V gene encodes CDR1 SGHVS and CDR2 FNYEAQ. CDR3 size: 18 residues. Trimming took off 0 bases at V and 4 bases at J, with 19 bases between the two ends.

The chain recombines TRBV15 with TRBJ1-1; TRBD1 is a possible D gene (5 bases). The CDR3 has 15 residues. The V and J ends lost 2 bases and 3 bases respectively, with 13 bases between them. Germline CDR1 LNHNV, CDR2 YYDKDF (reference sequence). The CDR3 nucleotides read TGTGCCACCAGCAGAAATAGGGGTGGGGACACTGAAGCTTTCTTT. Amino acid sequence: CATSRNRGGDTEAFF.

About this clone itself: The junction departs from the called germline gene at one end, perhaps through a read error. The rearrangement uses TRBV2 and TRBJ2-5, with 11 nucleotides matching TRBD1. Germline CDR1 and CDR2: SNHLY and FYNNEI. There are 16 residues in the CDR3. The CDR3 spells CASSEGWTGGPETQYF. For the CDR3, the DNA is TGTGCCAGCAGCGAAGGGTGGACAGGGGGCCCAGAGACCCAGTACTTC.

CDR3 residues: CASSLGGGATGELFF. Here the CDR3 DNA reads TGTGCCAGCAGCTTAGGCGGGGGGGCCACCGGGGAGCTGTTTTTT. The chain couples TRBV7-3 to TRBJ2-2, with 9 bases matching TRBD2. Germline V CDR1 and CDR2: SGHTA, FQGTGA. J gave up 4 bases and V 2 bases, and 2 bases lay outside the gene matches. The CDR3 is 15 amino acids.

The CDR3 DNA follows: TGTGCCAGCAGTTCAGGGGGGCAGCCCCAGCATTTT. The encoded protein is CASSSGGQPQHF. The V and J genes are TRBV28 and TRBJ1-5; 7 positions match TRBD1. In germline, CDR1 is MDHEN, CDR2 SYDVKM. J gave up 7 bases and V 4 bases, and 1 base lay outside the gene matches. This CDR3 spans 12 amino acids.

The rearrangement joins TRBV30 to TRBJ2-7, with D perhaps TRBD2 (6 bases). Germline V CDR1 and CDR2: GTSNPN, SVGIG (reference sequence). With 2 bases removed from V and 7 bases from J, the gap between germline ends came to 15 bases. The CDR3 loop spans 13 amino acids. CDR3 sequence (DNA): TGTGCCTGGAGTAACGGGCAGGGAGGTGAGCAGTACTTC. This encodes CAWSNGQGGEQYF.

The rearrangement links TRBV27 to TRBJ2-7, with TRBD1 matching 8 bases. V shed 3 bases and J 0 bases; nucleotides not matched to a gene: 1. CDR1 and CDR2 from the germline V gene are MNHEY and SMNVEV (reference sequence). There are 14 residues in the CDR3. The CDR3 loop is CASSLGQASYEQYF. As DNA, the CDR3 is TGTGCCAGCAGTTTGGGACAGGCCTCCTACGAGCAGTACTTC.

V usage is TRBV27 and J usage is TRBJ2-7; maybe TRBD2 (6 bases). Trimming removed 3 bases from V and 4 bases from J, with 13 bases in between. Germline V gene data show CDR1 as MNHEY and CDR2 as SMNVEV (reference sequence). CDR3 length: 14 amino acids. The CDR3 coding sequence is TGTGCCAGCAGTTTGGGGGGAGTAGGATACGAGCAGTACTTC. Translation: CASSLGGVGYEQYF.